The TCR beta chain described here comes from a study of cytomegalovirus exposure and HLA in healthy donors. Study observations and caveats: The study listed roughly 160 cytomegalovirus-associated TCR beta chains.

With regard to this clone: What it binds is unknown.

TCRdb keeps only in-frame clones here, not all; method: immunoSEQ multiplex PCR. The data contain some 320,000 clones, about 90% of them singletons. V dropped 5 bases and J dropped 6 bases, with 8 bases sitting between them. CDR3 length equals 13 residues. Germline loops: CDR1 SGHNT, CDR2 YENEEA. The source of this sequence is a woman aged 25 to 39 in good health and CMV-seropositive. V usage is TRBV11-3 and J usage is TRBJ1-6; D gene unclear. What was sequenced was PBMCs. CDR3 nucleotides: TGTGCCAGCAGCCGAATGCGTAATTCACCCCTCCACTTT. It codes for CASSRMRNSPLHF.